The rows below give T cell receptor beta chains drawn from one sample of a study of T-cell memory formation after mild COVID-19. TCRdb re-called the 5' RACE reads through MiXCR, storing one row per CDR3 protein. Of more than 300,000 distinct CDR3 sequences in the sample, 20% to 25% were seen once. Sequencing used PBMCs or a T cell subset sorted from them (not recorded which). The source of these receptors is a man aged 18 to 29 who had mild COVID-19 (a few samples of this study predate the infection). Cell type and time point are not known. The CDR3 runs from the conserved cysteine through the conserved F or W. Each record gives: J gene, V gene, clone size, D gene, CDR3 DNA, CDR3 protein. The D gene is left open where the match is weak. Not all rows give a size; the values are once, few, many and, for expanded clones, a class.

TRBJ2-7	TRBV30	many	NA	TGTGCCTGTCACCGGGACGGATCCTACGAGCAGTACTTC	CACHRDGSYEQYF
TRBJ1-4	TRBV4-2	NA	NA	TGTGCCAGCAGCCTTAGTTTCATCGGTGAAAAACTGTTTTTT	CASSLSFIGEKLFF
TRBJ1-1	TRBV7-9	NA	TRBD1	TGTGCCAGCAGCTCGCCGGGACAGGGGAGTGTAGCTGAAGCTTTCTTT	CASSSPGQGSVAEAFF
TRBJ2-1	TRBV20-1	many	NA	TGCAGTGCTAGGCCGGTCAATGAGCAGTTCTTC	CSARPVNEQFF
TRBJ2-2	TRBV11-2	few	NA	TGTGCCAGCAGCTTGGACTATTTATCCGGGGAGCTGTTTTTT	CASSLDYLSGELFF
TRBJ2-7	TRBV18	few	TRBD2	TGTGCCAGCTCATCAATAGCGGGGGGGCCTTCCTACGAGCAGTACTTC	CASSSIAGGPSYEQYF
TRBJ2-2	TRBV6-1	NA	NA	TGTGCCACCACCATCCAACAGCCTAACACCGGGGAGCTGTTTTTT	CATTIQQPNTGELFF
TRBJ1-5	TRBV7-6	NA	TRBD1	TGTGCCAGCAGCTTCCCGGGACAGGGCCCTCAGCCCCAGCATTTT	CASSFPGQGPQPQHF
TRBJ1-2	TRBV3-1	NA	TRBD1	TGTGCCAGCAGCCCGGGACAGGGGGAATCCGGCTACACCTTC	CASSPGQGESGYTF
TRBJ1-2	TRBV7-9	few	TRBD1	TGTGCCAGCAGCCCTAGACAGGGGTTGGCTGGCTACACCTTC	CASSPRQGLAGYTF
TRBJ1-4	TRBV25-1	NA	NA	TGTGCCAGCAGTGGGACGGGGCGGGAAAAACTGTTTTTT	CASSGTGREKLFF
TRBJ2-5	TRBV20-1	few	TRBD2	TGCAGTGCTAGTCTCGTGCGGGGGGGCCTGGAGACCCAGTACTTC	CSASLVRGGLETQYF
TRBJ2-7	TRBV25-1	NA	NA	TGTGCCATCCCCGAGCCGGGATCTCTAACCCAGTACGAGCAGTACTTC	CAIPEPGSLTQYEQYF
TRBJ1-1	TRBV18	NA	NA	TGTGCCAGCTCGGACCGGGCCGCGACTGAAGCTTTCTTT	CASSDRAATEAFF
TRBJ2-3	TRBV18	NA	NA	TGTGCCAGCTCACCAGGACATCCAGATACGCAGTATTTT	CASSPGHPDTQYF
TRBJ1-1	TRBV5-1	NA	NA	TGCGCCAGCTCGACACCGCCGAACACTGAAGCTTTCTTT	CASSTPPNTEAFF
TRBJ2-5	TRBV5-1	many	NA	TGCGCCAGCAGCCTGACCGGGGCCATCCAAGAGACCCAGTACTTC	CASSLTGAIQETQYF
TRBJ1-1	TRBV5-6	few	NA	TGTGCCAGCAGCTTCGATACAGCTGAAGCTTTCTTT	CASSFDTAEAFF